Detailed here is one T cell receptor beta chain. Regarding treatment: randomized to nivolumab then ipilimumab (arm A) or the reverse (arm B). Sorted cells were live CD3+CD8+, lacking CD19 and CD56, from PBMCs. This sample was included in a study of sequential checkpoint blockade in melanoma. Profiled with immunoSEQ multiplex PCR; TCRdb holds only in-frame clones, not every one. Of roughly 8,800 clones listed, 59% are singletons. Germline CDR1 reads GTSNPN; CDR2 reads SVGIG (reference sequence). The CDR3 sequence is 14 residues long. V lost 2 bases and J lost 4; bases outside the gene matches: 7. The V and J genes are TRBV30 and TRBJ1-2; 7 bases match TRBD1. This TCR derives from a human donor with melanoma. Source: CD8+ T cells sorted from blood (inferred from file names), taken from a patient given nivolumab and ipilimumab in sequence. CDR3 protein: CAWSQTGVAYGYTF. The CDR3 nucleotides are TGTGCCTGGAGTCAAACAGGGGTGGCCTATGGCTACACCTTC.